The present T cell receptor beta chain was sequenced within a study of shared clonotypes between healthy human individuals. CDR1 is MDHEN, CDR2 SYDVKM, per germline. This CDR3 has 11 amino acids. V lost 8 bases to trimming and J lost 0 bases, with 4 bases between them. Sequenced by immunoSEQ multiplex PCR; TCRdb stores in-frame clones only, minus some. The table includes 500,000 to 550,000 clones, about 96% detected once. With regard to this clone: The antigen is undetermined.

Study-level findings and limits: Incompleteness in sorted-subset sequencing, despite large depth, was shown by rarefaction. A few donors had about 5% of their naive CD4 clonotypes in common. Relative to memory subsets, naive subsets generally showed larger estimated richness. Among donors, sharing of clonotypes was expected to be affected by sequencing depth.

Material: naive CD4+ T cells sorted from blood. The subset is: CD45RA+ positively selected. This TCR came from a woman aged 25-40 years in good health. J is TRBJ1-1 and V is TRBV28; D unresolved. The CDR3 spells CASCLNTEAFF. The CDR3 nucleotides read TGTGCCAGCTGCCTGAACACTGAAGCTTTCTTT.